This section outlines one T cell receptor (beta chain) sequence together with its context. Participants were aged roughly 18 to 90 years, lived in over 20 US areas, and enrolled virtually. The source of the sample is a study of blood T cell repertoires in COVID-19. In the study overall: Researchers got acute and convalescent COVID-19 samples from the United States, Italy and Spain.

Methods used by the authors: Reference gene primer amplification in the assay estimated nucleated cell counts. The method was immunoSEQ multiplex PCR; TCRdb's version includes in-frame clones alone and lacks a portion of them. The V and J calls and clone size are taken from that table; D and trimming were inferred from the DNA. The table includes roughly 200,000 clones, about four fifths detected once. In germline, CDR1 is SGHRS, CDR2 YFSETQ. This CDR3 has 13 residues. Trimming removed 0 bases at V and 6 bases at J, with 9 bases between. The sequencing sample was made of PBMCs or T cells enriched from blood (not recorded which). This clonotype originated in a woman in her 50s who had been exposed to COVID-19. V usage is TRBV5-1 and J usage is TRBJ1-1, with unresolved D. CDR3 sequence (DNA): TGCGCCAGCAGCTTGGCCCGGGAGGCTGAAGCTTTCTTT. Protein sequence: CASSLAREAEAFF. Full variable domain (missing parts from reference TRBV5-1 and TRBJ1-1): KAGVTQTPRYLIKTRGQQVTLSCSPISGHRSVSWYQQTPGQGLQFLFEYFSETQRNKGNFPGRFSGRQFSNSRSEMNVSTLELGDSALYLCASSLAREAEAFFGQGTRLTVV.